This passage covers 21 T cell receptor beta chains from one sample sequenced in a study of T cells after yellow fever vaccination. From the 5' RACE reads, TCRdb called clonotypes with MiXCR, one entry per CDR3 protein. The data hold 300,000 to 400,000 distinct CDR3 sequences, with around 13% observed a single time. This sample comprised CD4+ T cells sorted from PBMCs, obtained 15 days after the yellow fever booster vaccination. These receptors all stem from a man between 18 and 35 years old who received the YFV17D yellow fever vaccine.

The V gene is TRBV5-1, the J gene TRBJ2-7; D might be TRBD1 (5 bases). Germline lookup yields CDR1 SGHRS and CDR2 YFSETQ. Trimming took off 0 bases at V and 2 bases at J, with 18 bases between the two ends. The CDR3 length is 17 residues. CDR3 bases: TGCGCCAGCAGCTTGGCCGGTGGGGCAGCAGCTGCCTACGAGCAGTACTTC. Its translation is CASSLAGGAAAAYEQYF.

The rearrangement links TRBV21-1 to TRBJ2-4; the table's D gene call, TRBD1, was not cross checked with the DNA. TRBV21-1 is shown as a pseudogene. The CDR3 consists of 16 residues. This chain's CDR3 is CASSKEPRGGRNIQYF. The CDR3 bases are TGTGCCAGCAGCAAAGAGCCCCGGGGGGGCAGAAACATTCAGTACTTC.

This clonotype was counted many times. The CDR3 bases are TGTGCCAGCAGCCAAGACAGTCTTTATAGCGGCTACACCTTC. This codes for CASSQDSLYSGYTF. The rearrangement joins TRBV3-1 to TRBJ1-2; D not certain. The length of the CDR3 is 14 residues. The V and J ends lost 0 bases and 8 bases respectively, with 13 bases between them. Per the germline V gene, CDR1 is LGHDT and CDR2 is YNNKEL (reference sequence).

This clonotype showed up just a few times. The chain couples TRBV6-2 or TRBV6-3 to TRBJ2-2; no definite D call. The germline V gene encodes CDR1 MNHEY and CDR2 SVGEGT. The CDR3 is made up of 13 amino acids. V was pared by 0 bases and J by 5 bases, with 4 bases between. Here the CDR3 reads CASSYSTTGELFF. CDR3 nucleotides: TGTGCCAGCAGTTACTCGACGACCGGGGAGCTGTTTTTT.

The chain links TRBV20-1 to TRBJ2-7, with 8 bases lining up with TRBD1. The CDR3 covers 19 residues. Trimming at V came to 3 bases and at J to 4 bases, leaving 23 bases not matched to a gene. Germline CDR1 reads DFQATT; CDR2 reads SNEGSKA (reference sequence). CDR3 sequence: CSARRIGQGGVRGEYEQYV. DNA of the CDR3: TGCAGTGCTAGGAGAATCGGACAGGGAGGAGTAAGGGGGGAATACGAGCAGTACGTC.

This clonotype is a singleton in its sample. The V call is TRBV12-3 or TRBV12-4, the J call TRBJ1-1; 7 positions agree with TRBD1. The V and J ends lost 3 bases and 8 bases, in that order; junction bases with no gene match: 3. CDR3 length equals 12 residues. CDR3 loop: CASSFLTGEAFF. DNA of the CDR3: TGTGCCAGCAGTTTCCTGACAGGGGAAGCTTTCTTT.

This clonotype has at least ten counts. This chain uses TRBV6-5 with TRBJ2-5; TRBD2 agrees at 14 bases. The CDR3 has 14 amino acids. V was pared by 7 bases and J by 7 bases, with 5 bases of the junction left unmatched. Germline V gene lookup returns CDR1 MNHEY and CDR2 SVGAGI. CDR3 sequence reads: CASKGLAGGGTQYF. CDR3 nucleotide sequence: TGTGCCAGCAAAGGACTAGCGGGGGGTGGGACCCAGTACTTC.

The chain uses TRBV10-3 and TRBJ2-1; D is unresolved. The CDR3 has 12 amino acids. In germline, CDR1 is ENHRY, CDR2 SYGVKD. Trimming took 6 bases from V and 5 from J, leaving 8 bases between them. CDR3 amino acids: CAIRGTDNEQFF. CDR3 sequence (DNA): TGTGCCATCAGGGGCACCGACAATGAGCAGTTCTTC.

The chain has TRBV7-9 and TRBJ2-3; D is undetermined. Trimming pared 1 base from V and 6 bases from J, leaving 8 bases between. The CDR3 covers 13 residues. Germline-derived CDR1 and CDR2 are SEHNR and FQNEAQ (reference sequence). The chain's CDR3 is CASSLEGFDTQYF. The CDR3 DNA sequence: TGTGCCAGCAGCTTAGAAGGATTCGATACGCAGTATTTT.

This clonotype was counted only a few times. As DNA, the CDR3 is TGTGCCAGCTCACCACCCTCGACAGTTACTGGGGGCTACACCTTC. Amino acid sequence: CASSPPSTVTGGYTF. This chain links TRBV18 with TRBJ1-2; a possible D gene is TRBD1 (5 bases). Germline V gene data show CDR1 as KGHSH and CDR2 as LQKENI. The ends were cut back, 0 bases at V and 8 bases at J, with 16 bases in the middle. CDR3 length: 15 residues.

This clonotype has a count of ten or more. This rearrangement joins TRBV20-1 to TRBJ2-5; 8 bases match TRBD1. V was pared by 3 bases and J by 1 base, with 7 bases of the junction left unmatched. The CDR3 totals 15 residues. In germline, CDR1 is DFQATT, CDR2 SNEGSKA (reference sequence). CDR3 amino acids: CSASGTGEFQETQYF. DNA of the CDR3: TGCAGTGCTAGTGGGACAGGCGAGTTCCAAGAGACCCAGTACTTC.

This clonotype was observed a handful of times. This chain uses TRBV7-2 with TRBJ2-5, with TRBD2 matching over 11 bases. V was pared by 4 bases and J by 4 bases, with 8 bases of the junction left unmatched. The CDR3 has 16 residues. Germline V gene lookup returns CDR1 SGHTA and CDR2 FQGNSA. CDR3 in amino acids: CASSSTSGGGGETQYF. The CDR3, as DNA: TGTGCCAGCAGCTCAACTAGCGGGGGAGGGGGAGAGACCCAGTACTTC.

This clonotype was counted between two and nine times. V and J are TRBV7-2 and TRBJ1-6; D is ambiguous. Between the trimmed V and J ends, which lost 2 bases and 9 bases, there was a span of 5 bases. This CDR3 is built from 12 residues. Per the germline V gene, CDR1 is SGHTA and CDR2 is FQGNSA. For the CDR3, the DNA is TGTGCCAGCAGCTTATACGGTTCACCCCTCCACTTT. Protein sequence: CASSLYGSPLHF.

About this clonotype: An end of the junction does not agree with germline; a read error may underlie this. This chain uses TRBV3-1 with TRBJ2-3; TRBD1 agrees at 7 bases. CDR1 and CDR2 from the germline V gene are LGHDT and YNNKEL (reference sequence). This CDR3 has 15 amino acids. CDR3 DNA: TGTGCCAGCAGCCTTCGACAGGGAATCTCAGATACACAGTATTTT. It codes for CASSLRQGISDTQYF.

In DNA, the CDR3 is TGTGCCAGCAGCCTGACAGGGAGGGCGGAGACCCAGTACTTC. Its protein is CASSLTGRAETQYF. This chain links TRBV7-2 with TRBJ2-5, with D perhaps TRBD1 or TRBD2 (7 bases each). Germline values: CDR1 SGHTA, CDR2 FQGNSA. This CDR3 has 14 amino acids. V lost 5 bases to trimming and J lost 5 bases, with 15 bases between them.

The CDR3 DNA reads as TGTGCCAGCAGCTTAGGACCAGACGGCTCCTACAATGAGCAGTTCTTC. Amino acids: CASSLGPDGSYNEQFF. V is TRBV7-3 and J is TRBJ2-1; D gene ambiguous. The CDR3 is 16 residues long. V was shortened by 2 bases and J by 0 bases, with 11 bases between the two germline ends. Germline lookup yields CDR1 SGHTA and CDR2 FQGTGA.

This chain joins TRBV28 and TRBJ1-1; D not resolved. The CDR3 is 15 amino acids. Trimming stripped 4 bases from V and 3 bases from J, with 15 bases between. Per the germline V gene, CDR1 is MDHEN and CDR2 is SYDVKM. CDR3 nucleotides: TGTGCCAGCAGTTCTCCCTCGTCCAAGGACACTGAAGCTTTCTTT. Translated: CASSSPSSKDTEAFF.

This clonotype has only a few counts. The chain uses TRBV2 and TRBJ2-1; 9 nucleotides agree with TRBD1. CDR3 length: 14 amino acids. Germline loops: CDR1 SNHLY, CDR2 FYNNEI. The trim removed 6 bases at V and 3 bases at J, leaving 3 bases unmatched. The CDR3: CASRGQGRYNEQFF. For the CDR3, the DNA is TGTGCCAGCAGAGGACAGGGGCGCTACAATGAGCAGTTCTTC.

This clonotype was seen a few times. This chain joins TRBV6-6 and TRBJ2-1; tentative D call: TRBD2 (7 bases). The CDR3 length is 15 residues. The V end was cut by 6 bases, the J end by 6 bases, with 18 bases between. The germline V gene encodes CDR1 MNHNY and CDR2 SVGAGI (reference sequence). This chain's CDR3 is CASRKAGARGNEQFF. The CDR3 bases are TGTGCCAGCAGGAAGGCGGGGGCTAGGGGCAATGAGCAGTTCTTC.

The chain employs TRBV28 and TRBJ1-2, with 7 positions matching TRBD1. The trim removed 4 bases at V and 8 bases at J, leaving 13 bases unmatched. There are 15 residues in the CDR3. CDR1 and CDR2 from the germline V gene are MDHEN and SYDVKM. In nucleotides, the CDR3 is TGTGCCAGCAGTTCGACCCCAACAGGGGCCGGCGGCTACACCTTC. Its translation: CASSSTPTGAGGYTF.

Concerning this clonotype itself: Being one base from a much bigger clone, this may be a read error. In nucleotides, the CDR3 is TGCAGCGTTGTAGGCGGCTCTGAGGCCAACGTCCTGACTTTC. Its translation: CSVVGGSEANVLTF. V gene TRBV29-1 combines with J gene TRBJ2-6, with unresolved D. The CDR3 is made up of 14 amino acids. Germline loops: CDR1 SQVTM, CDR2 ANQGSEA.